This T cell receptor beta chain comes out of a study of blood T cell repertoires in COVID-19. Study-level information: Specimens from acute and convalescent COVID-19 originated in the United States, Italy and Spain. Nucleic acid was either cDNA or gDNA, and it came from T cells, B-cell-depleted T cells, or PBMCs.

Per the original data handling: Amplified reference gene primers provided the basis for estimating nucleated cell counts. TCRdb's table, derived via immunoSEQ multiplex PCR, lists solely in-frame clones and lacks some. That table gives V, J and clone size, and the DNA gave D and trimming. Among 200,000 to 300,000 clones, approximately 86% were seen once, and the ten largest hold about 7.1%. Trimming pared 4 bases from V and 3 bases from J, leaving 15 bases between. From germline, CDR1 is SEHNR and CDR2 FQNEAQ (reference sequence). The CDR3 covers 16 residues. This clonotype was obtained from a woman aged 70 to 79 with active or convalescent COVID-19. The chain joins TRBV7-9 to TRBJ2-2, with D hard to call. The sample comprised peripheral blood. CDR3: CASSSPGPGDTGELFF. CDR3 coding DNA: TGTGCCAGCAGCTCACCGGGTCCCGGTGACACCGGGGAGCTGTTTTTT.